A selection of T cell receptor beta chains follows, all from one sample in a study of blood T cell repertoires in COVID-19. The table came from immunoSEQ multiplex PCR; TCRdb's copy has only in-frame clones and leaves some out. This sample has 170,000 or so clones, with around four fifths found just once. Sequenced sample: peripheral blood. These receptors all come from a woman aged 40-49 years with COVID-19, enrolled during active disease. Each CDR3 is given with its conserved first and last residue. D genes are given only for firm matches. Rows may omit the clone size; those that give it use once, few, many or a size class.

CDR3nt	CDR3aa	abundance	d_gene	j_gene	len	v_gene
TGTGCCAGCAGTCAGGGGACCGGGAGGGGGCAGTACTTC	CASSQGTGRGQYF	-	TRBD2	TRBJ2-7	13	TRBV27
TGCGCCAGCAGCTTGGAGCTACAGGGTTACAATGAGCAGTTCTTC	CASSLELQGYNEQFF	few	-	TRBJ2-1	15	TRBV5-1
TGTGCCACCAGTGATTTGGGCGGCTATGGCTACACCTTC	CATSDLGGYGYTF	-	-	TRBJ1-2	13	TRBV24-1
TGTGCCAGCAAAGGGGTAGGGACAGGGAAGAACGAGCAGTACTTC	CASKGVGTGKNEQYF	-	TRBD1	TRBJ2-7	15	TRBV28
TGTGCCAGCAGCGTAGCCATCCGGGACTACAATGAGCAGTTCTTC	CASSVAIRDYNEQFF	-	-	TRBJ2-1	15	TRBV9
TGTGCCAGCAGCCAGGGGGGACAGTCCTACGAGCAGTACTTC	CASSQGGQSYEQYF	-	-	TRBJ2-7	14	TRBV3-1/TRBV3-2
TGTGCCAGCAGCCTTAGCGGGAGCTCCGGGGCCCAGTACTTC	CASSLSGSSGAQYF	-	TRBD2	TRBJ2-5	14	TRBV14
TGTGCCGCCCTACAGGGGGCCTCTGGAAACACCATATATTTT	CAALQGASGNTIYF	-	TRBD1	TRBJ1-3	14	TRBV28
TGTGCCAGCAGCGTAAGGCTAGCGGGAGGGAGAGCCTACAATGAGCAGTTCTTC	CASSVRLAGGRAYNEQFF	-	TRBD2	TRBJ2-1	18	TRBV9
TGTGCCAGCTCACCGGTCCAAACTACTGAGCAGTTCTTC	CASSPVQTTEQFF	-	-	TRBJ2-1	13	TRBV18
TGTGCCAGCAGCAGCCCGACAGGGGGCAATTCACCCCTCCACTTT	CASSSPTGGNSPLHF	-	TRBD1	TRBJ1-6	15	TRBV11-2
TGTGCCAGCATTCAGGGGAGTGGTGGAAACACCATATATTTT	CASIQGSGGNTIYF	-	-	TRBJ1-3	14	TRBV28
TGCGCCAGCAGCTTGGAACAGGGGGCTCGGGCTGGAAACACCATATATTTT	CASSLEQGARAGNTIYF	-	TRBD1	TRBJ1-3	17	TRBV5-1
TGTGCCAGCAGCTTAGATCGAGCTTTCTTT	CASSLDRAFF	once	-	TRBJ1-1	10	TRBV7-6
TGTGCCAGCACCCAAGGGGGCGCGGGGAGAATGAACACTGAAGCTTTCTTT	CASTQGGAGRMNTEAFF	-	TRBD1	TRBJ1-1	17	TRBV5-4
TGTGCCAGCAGCGTAGACCTGGCGGGAGGGCCTCCCGGTGAGCAGTTCTTC	CASSVDLAGGPPGEQFF	-	TRBD2	TRBJ2-1	17	TRBV9
TGTGCCAGCAGCTTTACAGCCCAGAGCTACACCTTC	CASSFTAQSYTF	-	-	TRBJ1-2	12	TRBV5-8
TGTGCCAGCAGTGAAGCGAGACAGGGGAGGTATGGCTACACCTTC	CASSEARQGRYGYTF	few	TRBD1	TRBJ1-2	15	TRBV6-1
TGTGCCAGCAGAATACAGGTGGGGGGGATTACTGAAGCTTTCTTT	CASRIQVGGITEAFF	-	-	TRBJ1-1	15	TRBV6-5
TGTGCCAGCAGCTTGGGACAGGGGGCGAGTTGGGCCTACGAGCAGTACTTC	CASSLGQGASWAYEQYF	once	TRBD1	TRBJ2-7	17	TRBV5-4
TGTGCCAGCAGCTTAGGTTGGCAGGGTGCGTTCTTC	CASSLGWQGAFF	-	-	TRBJ2-1	12	TRBV7-2
TGTGCCAGCAGCGTGGGGCGGGGCCTTCCTTATGGCTACACCTTC	CASSVGRGLPYGYTF	-	-	TRBJ1-2	15	TRBV9
TGTGCCAGCAGCAAAAGTCCGATAACTAGCGGGAGTCAAGAGACCCAGTACTTC	CASSKSPITSGSQETQYF	-	TRBD2	TRBJ2-5	18	TRBV7-3
TGTGCCAGCAAACGGGAAAGGAACACTGAAGCTTTCTTT	CASKRERNTEAFF	-	-	TRBJ1-1	13	TRBV6-5
TGTGCCAGCAGTAAACGGGACAGGGACTCGGCTATTGATGGCTACACCTTC	CASSKRDRDSAIDGYTF	-	TRBD1	TRBJ1-2	17	TRBV27
TGCGCCAGCAGCTTGCTTGGGACTTCGAACACTGAAGCTTTCTTT	CASSLLGTSNTEAFF	-	-	TRBJ1-1	15	TRBV5-1
TGCGCCATCACCCAGGGAATGAACACTGAAGCTTTCTTT	CAITQGMNTEAFF	-	-	TRBJ1-1	13	TRBV10-2
TGTGCCAGCTCTAAGGAGTCCGCCTACGAGCAGTACTTC	CASSKESAYEQYF	-	-	TRBJ2-7	13	TRBV6-5
TGTGCCAGCAGTTTAGGCAGTTATCAGCCCCAGCATTTT	CASSLGSYQPQHF	once	-	TRBJ1-5	13	TRBV27
TGTGCCAGCAGTTGGGCCAGCTATCCGGCGGATAAGGAGGACGAGCAGTACTTC	CASSWASYPADKEDEQYF	few	-	TRBJ2-7	18	TRBV6-2/TRBV6-3
TGTGCCAGCCTAGCGGGCTCCTATAATTCACCCCTCCACTTT	CASLAGSYNSPLHF	-	-	TRBJ1-6	14	TRBV2
TGTGCCAGCAGCCCCGGTGGAGGGAGCGAAAAACTGTTTTTT	CASSPGGGSEKLFF	-	-	TRBJ1-4	14	TRBV7-8
TGTGCCAGCAGCCAGGGTTTCAATCAGCCCCAGCATTTT	CASSQGFNQPQHF	-	-	TRBJ1-5	13	TRBV7-3
TGCGCCAGCAGCTTGGGCGCTCTAGCGGGGGCTAGCACAGATACGCAGTATTTT	CASSLGALAGASTDTQYF	-	TRBD2	TRBJ2-3	18	TRBV5-1
TGCAGTGCTAGGACTAGCGTCGAGCAGTACTTC	CSARTSVEQYF	-	TRBD2	TRBJ2-7	11	TRBV20-1
TGTGCCAGCAGTCCCCTTGTCAATGAGCAGTTCTTC	CASSPLVNEQFF	-	-	TRBJ2-1	12	TRBV12-3/TRBV12-4
TGTGCCAGCCGTGACAGGGTACAGGAGAGAAAGCAGTACTTC	CASRDRVQERKQYF	-	TRBD1	TRBJ2-7	14	TRBV18
TGTGCCAGCAGTTTGAGGAATAGCAATCAGCCCCAGCATTTT	CASSLRNSNQPQHF	-	-	TRBJ1-5	14	TRBV27
TGTGCCAGTAGTATAACAGGGGACCCCTCCTACGAGCAGTACTTC	CASSITGDPSYEQYF	-	TRBD1	TRBJ2-7	15	TRBV19
TGTGCCAGCTCCGGAGTACACTACGAGCAGTACTTC	CASSGVHYEQYF	-	-	TRBJ2-7	12	TRBV18
TGCGCCAGCAGTGTGGAAACCCGGGGCACAGATACGCAGTATTTT	CASSVETRGTDTQYF	-	-	TRBJ2-3	15	TRBV10-2
TGTGCCAGCAGTCCGACTAGGCAAGAGACCCAGTACTTC	CASSPTRQETQYF	-	-	TRBJ2-5	13	TRBV6-2/TRBV6-3
TGTGCCACCTTGACAGGCTCCTTCGGCCTAGGAGGCTACACCTTC	CATLTGSFGLGGYTF	-	-	TRBJ1-2	15	TRBV2
TGTGCCAGCAGCCCAAACAGGGGCAGGACCGGGGAGCTGTTTTTT	CASSPNRGRTGELFF	-	TRBD1	TRBJ2-2	15	TRBV27
TGTGCCAGCAGCCCCGTCGGGACTAACTACGAGCAGTACTTC	CASSPVGTNYEQYF	-	TRBD2	TRBJ2-7	14	TRBV3-1/TRBV3-2
TGTGCCAGCAGCTTGGCGTCAGGAATAGACTATGGCTACACCTTC	CASSLASGIDYGYTF	-	-	TRBJ1-2	15	TRBV5-8
TGTGCCAGCAGTCCCCGCGGGACAGTACGTAACTATGGCTACACCTTC	CASSPRGTVRNYGYTF	-	TRBD1	TRBJ1-2	16	TRBV28
TGTGCCACCAGTGATTTAGCGGATGAGCAGTTCTTC	CATSDLADEQFF	-	-	TRBJ2-1	12	TRBV24-1
TGTGCCAGCAGTTTATCAACAGGCGACACCCTCTACGAGCAGTACTTC	CASSLSTGDTLYEQYF	-	-	TRBJ2-7	16	TRBV27
TGTGCCAGCAGCTATGGGACTAGCGGCGGGGGGCAGTATTTT	CASSYGTSGGGQYF	few	TRBD2	TRBJ2-3	14	TRBV5-6
TGTGCCAGTTACAGACAGGGCCCTAACTATGGCTACACCTTC	CASYRQGPNYGYTF	-	TRBD1	TRBJ1-2	14	TRBV19
TGTGCCAGCAGCTTAGGAGGGAAGTTGATTAATTCACCCCTCCACTTT	CASSLGGKLINSPLHF	-	-	TRBJ1-6	16	TRBV7-2
TGTGCCAGCCGTGGGAGGGTTGCAGCGGACACTGAAGCTTTCTTT	CASRGRVAADTEAFF	few	-	TRBJ1-1	15	TRBV27
TGCAGTGCTAGTTTTCGGGTCGGAGGTACCTCTATGAACACTGAAGCTTTCTTT	CSASFRVGGTSMNTEAFF	-	-	TRBJ1-1	18	TRBV20-1
TGCGCCAGCAGTGATGGACTAGCGGGAAAGTCGATTTACAATGAGCAGTTCTTC	CASSDGLAGKSIYNEQFF	-	TRBD2	TRBJ2-1	18	TRBV10-1
TGTGCCAGCAGTCTGGACAGGGCGTTGTATGGCTACACCTTC	CASSLDRALYGYTF	-	TRBD1	TRBJ1-2	14	TRBV6-5
TGTGCCAGCAGTTGGGGAGAGTTACCCCATGAAAAACTGTTTTTT	CASSWGELPHEKLFF	-	-	TRBJ1-4	15	TRBV2
TGTGCCAGCAGCCCCAACGAGGGCACTGAAGCTTTCTTT	CASSPNEGTEAFF	-	-	TRBJ1-1	13	TRBV7-7